One sample yielded the 7 T cell receptor beta chains listed below, sequenced in a study of CD8+ T cells in alopecia areata. Investigators isolated RNA and reverse transcribed it into cDNA to act as the sequencing template. The protocol was immunoSEQ multiplex PCR, while the TCRdb copy is restricted to in-frame clones and leaves out a portion. In total the sample includes about 19,000 clones, none of them seen once. Sorting of pooled cutaneous lymph node cells used CD4, CD8alpha, NKG2D, NKG2ACE and other markers. The sample was CD8+ T cells sorted from a lymph node. The source of these receptors is a C3H/HeJ mouse with alopecia areata. MHC haplotype of the mouse line: H2-k.

In its sample, this clone was seen a few times. Gene names refer to mouse genes. The CDR3 end lies 4 residues beyond the end of the read and is filled in from the germline J gene. The chain joins TRBV13-2 to TRBJ2-7; D is uncertain. The CDR3 spans 14 residues. Germline V gene lookup returns CDR1 NNHNN and CDR2 SYGAGS (reference sequence). Trimming cost V 3 bases and J 0 bases, with 10 bases left between them. The CDR3 protein is CASGATWSSYEQYF. The covered CDR3 bases are TGTGCCAGCGGTGCCACCTGGAGCTCCTAT.

This clone appeared many times. The genes are named according to mouse. The read ends 4 residues before the CDR3 terminus; that terminus is restored from the germline J gene. The chain combines TRBV13-3 with TRBJ1-2, with D unclear. This CDR3 is built from 13 residues. V lost 0 bases to trimming and J lost 0 bases, with 3 bases between them. Germline-derived CDR1 and CDR2 are NNHDY and SYVADS. The part of the CDR3 DNA that was read is TGTGCCAGCAGTGATGACACAAACTCC. Its translation is CASSDDTNS. The entire CDR3 is CASSDDTNSDYTF.

Points on this clone: Mouse gene names apply. The missing CDR3 end, 4 residues past where the read stops, is filled in from the germline J gene. The rearrangement joins TRBV29 to TRBJ2-1; perhaps TRBD1 as D (5 bases). CDR1 and CDR2 (germline): MSHET, SYDVDS. The CDR3 consists of 12 residues. Partial CDR3 DNA: TGTGCTAGCAGTCCAGGGTGGGCT. Protein product: CASSPGWA. From start to end, the CDR3 is CASSPGWAEQFF. The variable domain in full, completed from reference TRBV29 and TRBJ2-1, reads DMKVTQMPRYLIKRMGENVLLECGQDMSHETMYWYRQDPGLGLQLIYISYDVDSNSEGDIPKGYRVSRKKREHFSLILDSAKTNQTSVYFCASSPGWAEQFFGPGTRLTVL.

In its sample, this clone was seen many times. Gene names follow the mouse nomenclature. Read data end 4 residues before the CDR3 end; the end is taken from the germline J gene. The V and J genes are TRBV13-3 and TRBJ1-4, with D possibly matching TRBD1 (6 bases). CDR1 and CDR2 (germline): NNHDY, SYVADS. Trimming stripped 2 bases from V and 1 base from J, with 9 bases between. The CDR3 is made up of 15 amino acids. The sequenced part of the CDR3 DNA is TGTGCCAGCAGTGACTCGGACAGTTCCAACGAA. This encodes CASSDSDSSNE. The complete CDR3 protein is CASSDSDSSNERLFF.

The sample holds a few counts of this clone. Each gene name is a mouse one. The read gets to within 4 residues of the CDR3 end, and the germline J gene fills in the rest. This specimen includes other DNA sequences encoding the same CDR3. The chain couples TRBV13-2 to TRBJ2-7, with TRBD2 identical over 8 bases. Germline V CDR1 and CDR2: NNHNN, SYGAGS (reference sequence). CDR3 length: 14 residues. The sequenced CDR3 bases are TGTGCCAGCGGTGATCGGCTGGGGGGATAT. As protein: CASGDRLGGY. The whole CDR3 reads CASGDRLGGYEQYF.

Details on this clone: Mouse gene names apply. Read sequence stops 4 residues before the CDR3 end, and the germline J gene provides the missing end. The rearrangement uses TRBV29 and TRBJ1-4; the match to TRBD1 covers 7 bases. This CDR3 has 16 amino acids. The germline V gene has CDR1 MSHET and CDR2 SYDVDS. CDR3 bases read: TGTGCTAGCAGTTTCCAGAACAGGGGAGGTGGCGAA. Protein: CASSFQNRGGGE. The CDR3 reads in full as CASSFQNRGGGERLFF.

This clone showed up many times. The germline and genes are mouse ones. The CDR3 goes on 4 residues after the read ends, and that part is filled in from the germline J gene. The rearrangement uses TRBV13-3 and TRBJ1-1; 7 bases are shared with TRBD1. There are 13 residues in the CDR3. Losses at the gene ends were 4 bases for V and 4 bases for J; bases not matched to a gene: 4. Germline V lookup: CDR1 NNHDY, CDR2 SYVADS. This CDR3 is CASSPGQFTEVFF. CDR3 bases read: TGTGCCAGCAGTCCGGGACAGTTCACA.